This T cell receptor beta chain was identified during a study of metastatic and nonmetastatic thyroid tumors. Across the study: Blood and tumor or nodule tissue repertoires from malignant and benign thyroid patients were compared. Study results and caveats: Significantly higher TCR beta diversity was reportedly seen in malignant thyroid tumors than benign nodules, in blood and tumor.

Authors' processing steps: A classifier of distant metastasis in papillary thyroid cancer was built from CDR3 differences (across clinicopathological groups). With MiXCR, TCRdb reprocessed the PCR reads. The V and J calls were not made by the authors but by TCRdb's processing. The top ten hold less than 5% of the sample, which has 13,000 to 15,000 clones, 25% to 35% seen once. Before thyroid surgery, none of the patients had received any treatment. About this clone: Its antigen is unknown.

The CDR3 has 12 amino acids. The V and J ends lost 10 bases and 6 bases respectively, with 10 bases between them. Germline V gives CDR1 MDHEN, CDR2 SYDVKM. The sample consisted of blood. The chain employs TRBV28 and TRBJ1-6; D unresolved. The clonotype originates from a female donor with papillary thyroid cancer or a benign thyroid nodule (not recorded which). Some clones in this sample may be carry-over from other donors' samples. CDR3 in amino acids: CATRGPNSPLHF. The CDR3 DNA follows: TGTGCCACCCGAGGGCCTAATTCACCCCTCCACTTT. Looking up the rest from reference TRBV28 and TRBJ1-6 gives the full variable domain: DVKVTQSSRYLVKRTGEKVFLECVQDMDHENMFWYRQDPGLGLRLIYFSYDVKMKEKGDIPEGYSVSREKKERFSLILESASTNQTSMYLCATRGPNSPLHFGNGTRLTVT.